These 11 T cell receptor beta chains originate from one sample sequenced in a study of blood T cell repertoires in COVID-19. The assay was immunoSEQ multiplex PCR, and TCRdb's table has in-frame clones only and misses some. Found here are more than 75,000 clones, 65% to 90% of them singletons; the top ten hold more than 1%. The sequencing sample was made of peripheral blood. These receptors originate from a man older than 75 with active or convalescent COVID-19.

This chain connects TRBV3-1 (or the pseudogene TRBV3-2) to TRBJ1-2, with TRBD1 identical over 10 bases. Looked up from germline, CDR1 is LGHDT and CDR2 is YNNKEL (reference sequence). The V and J ends lost 1 base and 2 bases, in that order; junction bases with no gene match: 1. The CDR3 is 15 residues long. The CDR3: CASSQGTGGNYGYTF. CDR3 in DNA: TGTGCCAGCAGCCAAGGGACAGGGGGAAACTATGGCTACACCTTC.

This clone has a single count. The J gene is TRBJ2-1, the V gene TRBV28; 9 positions match TRBD2. Trimming removed 6 bases from V and 3 bases from J; junction bases left unmatched: 6. Germline lookup yields CDR1 MDHEN and CDR2 SYDVKM. The CDR3 totals 15 residues. CDR3 bases: TGTGCCAGCAGAATAAATAGCGGGAGCTACAATGAGCAGTTCTTC. Translating gives CASRINSGSYNEQFF.

This clone has a handful of counts. V gene TRBV19 combines with J gene TRBJ2-7, with 9 positions matching TRBD1. The germline V gene has CDR1 LNHDA and CDR2 SQIVND (reference sequence). This CDR3 is built from 12 residues. J lost 8 bases, V lost 5 bases, and 4 bases had no gene match. CDR3 DNA: TGTGCCAGTAGTGCTGGACAGGGGAAGCAGTACTTC. Translated: CASSAGQGKQYF. Drawing the rest from reference TRBV19 and TRBJ2-7, the complete variable domain is DGGITQSPKYLFRKEGQNVTLSCEQNLNHDAMYWYRQDPGQGLRLIYYSQIVNDFQKGDIAEGYSVSREKKESFPLTVTSAQKNPTAFYLCASSAGQGKQYFGPGTRLTVT.

The rearrangement joins TRBV29-1 to TRBJ1-2; 10 bases are a match to TRBD1. The CDR3 extends over 12 amino acids. The junction had 4 bases not matched to a gene; V was cut back by 6 bases and J by 6 bases. Germline V gene lookup returns CDR1 SQVTM and CDR2 ANQGSEA. This CDR3 reads CSVGDRGNGYTF. The CDR3 nucleotides read TGCAGCGTGGGGGACAGGGGAAATGGCTACACCTTC.

This chain connects TRBV19 to TRBJ2-3, with a tentative D call TRBD2 (6 bases). The CDR3 has 15 amino acids. Deletions cut 3 bases from V and 2 bases from J, with 12 bases between. Germline-derived CDR1 and CDR2 are LNHDA and SQIVND (reference sequence). CDR3 region: CASSILADPTDTQYF. In DNA form, the CDR3 reads TGTGCCAGTAGTATTTTAGCGGACCCCACAGATACGCAGTATTTT.

This clone was picked up one time. The genes are TRBV6-4 and TRBJ1-6; D gene uncertain. Germline V gene data show CDR1 as MRHNA and CDR2 as SNTAGT. Trimming left V 3 bases short and J 5 bases short, with 8 bases between. The CDR3 has 14 amino acids. CDR3 bases: TGTGCCAGCAGTGAGGGCCTGGATAATTCACCCCTCCACTTT. It yields the protein CASSEGLDNSPLHF.

Concerning this clone: At one of its ends the junction is not consistent with the germline gene, which may arise from a read error. The V call is TRBV12-3 or TRBV12-4, the J call TRBJ2-4; D not certain. CDR3 length: 13 amino acids. The CDR3 DNA reads TGTGCCAGCAGTTTAACAACCGTGGGCCCGACCTTTTTC. It codes for CASSLTTVGPTFF.

The rearrangement uses TRBV6-5 and TRBJ1-6, with D uncertain. The V gene lost 2 bases and the J gene lost 4 bases, with 6 bases spanning the gap. From germline, CDR1 is MNHEY and CDR2 SVGAGI. CDR3 length: 14 residues. The DNA of the CDR3 is TGTGCCAGCAGTTACCGCCAGTATAATTCACCCCTCCACTTT. Its protein is CASSYRQYNSPLHF.

The rearrangement uses TRBV7-2 and TRBJ2-7; 10 nucleotides line up with TRBD2. J was trimmed by 6 bases and V by 5 bases; bases with no gene match: 13. The CDR3 contains 16 residues. In germline, CDR1 is SGHTA, CDR2 FQGNSA. The chain's CDR3 is CASSPSRRAGGFEQYF. The CDR3 region has the DNA TGTGCCAGCAGCCCCAGCCGGCGAGCGGGAGGGTTCGAGCAGTACTTC.

This chain uses TRBV5-1 with TRBJ2-3, with 12 bases matching TRBD2. V lost 4 bases and J lost 4; bases outside the gene matches: 7. Germline V gene sequence: CDR1 SGHRS, CDR2 YFSETQ. This CDR3 comprises 16 residues. CDR3 in DNA: TGCGCCAGCAGCCCAAGGACTAGCGGGGTATCAGATACGCAGTATTTT. Translating it yields CASSPRTSGVSDTQYF.

The chain couples TRBV27 to TRBJ1-5; possibly TRBD1 for D (5 bases). The CDR3 has 15 amino acids. The germline gives CDR1 MNHEY, CDR2 SMNVEV (reference sequence). The V and J ends lost 0 bases and 6 bases respectively, with 12 bases between them. The CDR3 region has the DNA TGTGCCAGCAGTTTATCTCCGGGTGACAGTCAGCCCCAGCATTTT. This sequence encodes CASSLSPGDSQPQHF.